This T cell receptor (beta chain) was sequenced for a study of beta chain features in type 1 diabetes. Study-wide findings and caveats: Among all four CD4+ subsets, Type 1 diabetes patients had TCRB CDR3s that were moderately but significantly shorter. In cDNA sequencing, cells with high TCR expression could be over-represented.

This clone was picked up a small number of times. The antigen remains undetermined. Germline CDR1 reads LNHDA; CDR2 reads SQIVND (reference sequence). This CDR3 is 16 amino acids long. Trimming left V 3 bases short and J 0 bases short, with 12 bases between. The study reverse transcribed the entire isolated RNA, so it sequenced expressed TCRB transcripts. Approximately 3.6 million reads was the average for naive, central memory and regulatory T cell samples. This table comes from immunoSEQ multiplex PCR, and its TCRdb copy is limited to in-frame clones, with some not included. The sample carries a few hundred thousand clones, around 10% recorded once.

The source of this sequence is a man aged 25-40 years with type 1 diabetes. Material: central memory CD4+ T cells from blood. The chain joins TRBV19 to TRBJ1-5; D might be TRBD1 (5 bases). The CDR3 protein is CASSIVPGNSNQPQHF. CDR3 bases: TGTGCCAGTAGTATTGTGCCAGGGAATAGCAATCAGCCCCAGCATTTT.